These 28 T cell receptor beta chains were sequenced from one sample in a study of blood T cell repertoires in COVID-19 (dated by TCRdb to the early 2020s). Library preparation was by the immunoSEQ multiplex PCR assay. In its TCRdb copy, this immuneACCESS table keeps in-frame sequences only and misses some clones. Where compared with another copy, unresolved V genes explain less than half of these, and the others have no known cause. Across this sample there are 250,000 to 300,000 clones, with 75% to 85% seen only once. The leading ten clones occupy 5.1% of the sample. Sample: peripheral blood. The receptor source for this set is a man in his forties or fifties with active or convalescent COVID-19.

This clone was seen only once. This rearrangement joins TRBV19 to TRBJ2-2; D is possibly TRBD1 (6 bases). This CDR3 comprises 17 residues. The germline CDR1 and CDR2 sequences are LNHDA and SQIVND (reference sequence). V lost 7 bases and J lost 7, with 25 bases in between. The CDR3 DNA is TGTGCCAGTACCGATCGGGGACGGTCCAGGGGTAACGGGGAGCTGTTTTTT. This translates into CASTDRGRSRGNGELFF.

The chain joins TRBV3-1 (or the pseudogene TRBV3-2) to TRBJ1-4; 10 nucleotides line up with TRBD1. Germline lookup yields CDR1 LGHDT and CDR2 YNNKEL (reference sequence). The length of the CDR3 is 16 residues. V lost 2 bases to trimming and J lost 9 bases; unmatched junction nucleotides: 9. CDR3 protein: CASSQLPGQGRKKLFF. The CDR3 nucleotides are TGTGCCAGCAGCCAACTACCGGGACAGGGGAGGAAAAAACTGTTTTTT.

This clone was observed a handful of times. The chain recombines TRBV25-1 with TRBJ1-2, with D hard to call. V gave up 4 bases and J gave up 5 bases, with 11 bases separating them. CDR3 length equals 13 residues. Germline assignment: CDR1 MGHDK and CDR2 SYGVNS. CDR3 residues: CASSGLRRYGYTF. The CDR3 DNA reads TGTGCCAGCAGTGGACTGAGACGGTATGGCTACACCTTC.

V gene TRBV7-8 combines with J gene TRBJ2-3, with 8 bases matching TRBD2. This CDR3 comprises 15 residues. Germline V CDR1 and CDR2: SGHVS, FQNEAQ. Trimming at V came to 4 bases and at J to 2 bases, leaving 5 bases not matched to a gene. The DNA of the CDR3 is TGTGCCAGCAGCTCACTAGCGGCCTACACAGATACGCAGTATTTT. This translates into CASSSLAAYTDTQYF. Filled out from reference TRBV7-8 and TRBJ2-3, the complete variable domain reads GAGVSQSPRYKVAKRGQDVALRCDPISGHVSLFWYQQALGQGPEFLTYFQNEAQLDKSGLPSDRFFAERPEGSVSTLKIQRTQQEDSAVYLCASSSLAAYTDTQYFGPGTRLTVL.

The gene calls are TRBV19 and TRBJ1-2; 7 bases agree with TRBD1. The CDR3 loop spans 15 amino acids. CDR1 is LNHDA and CDR2 is SQIVND in the germline V gene (reference sequence). The ends lost 8 bases at V and 4 bases at J; junction bases unmatched: 13. DNA for the CDR3: TGTGCCAGTGCGGGACAGTCGGCTATGGGCTATGGCTACACCTTC. Amino acids: CASAGQSAMGYGYTF.

The chain has TRBV13 and TRBJ1-1, with TRBD1 as a possible D gene (6 bases). Germline V gene lookup returns CDR1 PRHDT and CDR2 FYEKMQ (reference sequence). V lost 6 bases to trimming and J lost 4 bases, with 12 bases between them. CDR3 length: 13 amino acids. The CDR3 coding sequence is TGTGCCAGCAGGCCTACAGGGAGCACTGAAGCTTTCTTT. Protein product: CASRPTGSTEAFF.

This clone was seen once. V is TRBV28 and J is TRBJ1-2; 7 bases map to TRBD1. CDR3 length: 16 residues. Germline V gene sequence: CDR1 MDHEN, CDR2 SYDVKM. V trimming: 5 bases; J trimming: 4 bases; junction bases outside the gene matches: 13. The CDR3 bases are TGTGCCAGCAGTCCCGGAGACCGGGACAGCTTCTATGGCTACACCTTC. Translated, it gives CASSPGDRDSFYGYTF.

V gene TRBV19 combines with J gene TRBJ2-4; tentative D call: TRBD1 (6 bases). The CDR3 spans 14 residues. In germline, CDR1 is LNHDA, CDR2 SQIVND (reference sequence). V lost 6 bases and J lost 2, with 11 bases in between. CDR3 sequence (DNA): TGTGCCAGTAGCATACAGGGTTCCAAAAACATTCAGTACTTC. Translation gives CASSIQGSKNIQYF.

The V and J genes are TRBV10-3 and TRBJ2-4; a possible D gene is TRBD2 (6 bases). Germline V gives CDR1 ENHRY, CDR2 SYGVKD. Trimming took off 11 bases at V and 0 bases at J, with 23 bases between the two ends. The CDR3 is 17 residues long. CDR3 DNA sequence: TGTGCCTCTCGCAGGGTCCCGGCGGGACTAGCCAAAAACATTCAGTACTTC. It codes for CASRRVPAGLAKNIQYF.

The V and J genes are TRBV5-4 and TRBJ2-3; a possible D gene is TRBD2 (6 bases). The CDR3 covers 16 residues. Germline values: CDR1 SGHNT, CDR2 YYREEE (reference sequence). V was pared by 3 bases and J by 3 bases, with 17 bases between. CDR3 loop: CASSSPRELGTDTQYF. DNA for the CDR3: TGTGCCAGCAGCTCTCCTCGGGAGTTGGGGACAGATACGCAGTATTTT. The complete variable domain, with remaining parts taken from reference TRBV5-4 and TRBJ2-3, reads ETGVTQSPTHLIKTRGQQVTLRCSSQSGHNTVSWYQQALGQGPQFIFQYYREEENGRGNFPPRFSGLQFPNYSSELNVNALELDDSALYLCASSSPRELGTDTQYFGPGTRLTVL.

This clone was counted a single time. The rearrangement joins TRBV19 to TRBJ1-2; no firm D call. V gave up 5 bases and J gave up 3 bases, with 16 bases separating them. Germline CDR1 is LNHDA and CDR2 is SQIVND (reference sequence). The CDR3 is 15 amino acids. Here the CDR3 reads CASSPGLVVHYGYTF. CDR3 in DNA: TGTGCCAGTAGTCCCGGTCTAGTCGTCCACTATGGCTACACCTTC.

The chain carries TRBV2 and TRBJ2-2, with D hard to call. Germline V lookup: CDR1 SNHLY, CDR2 FYNNEI. The length of the CDR3 is 15 residues. Between the trimmed V and J ends, which lost 4 bases and 5 bases, there was a span of 14 bases. The CDR3 reads CASSGSGGSTGELFF. CDR3 in DNA: TGTGCCAGCAGTGGGTCGGGTGGATCAACCGGGGAGCTGTTTTTT.

The V gene is TRBV28, the J gene TRBJ1-5; D possibly corresponds to TRBD1 (5 bases). Germline-derived CDR1 and CDR2 are MDHEN and SYDVKM. V was pared by 8 bases and J by 1 base, with 18 bases between. The CDR3 loop spans 16 amino acids. In nucleotides, the CDR3 is TGTGCCAGCGCGGGGGGAAGGGAGTTGAGCAATCAGCCCCAGCATTTT. Translating gives CASAGGRELSNQPQHF.

The chain combines TRBV18 with TRBJ1-5, with D perhaps matching TRBD1 (5 bases). There are 16 residues in the CDR3. The V end lost 2 bases, the J end lost 0 bases, and 11 bases lay between the germline ends. Germline V gives CDR1 KGHSH, CDR2 LQKENI. CDR3 protein: CASSPSRAYSNQPQHF. The DNA of the CDR3 is TGTGCCAGCTCACCATCCAGGGCCTATAGCAATCAGCCCCAGCATTTT.

About this clone itself: Germline is not matched at one junction end, which may reflect a read error. The chain recombines TRBV5-3 with TRBJ2-7; TRBD2 aligns across 7 bases. TRBV5-3 is identified as an open reading frame with a role that is uncertain. This CDR3 spans 14 amino acids. The CDR3 DNA is TGTGTCAGAAGCTCGGGAGGCTCGAAGTACGAGCAGTACTTC. The encoded protein is CVRSSGGSKYEQYF.

This clone appeared a single time. V and J are TRBV7-2 and TRBJ1-1; the D is unclear. The CDR3 loop spans 12 amino acids. V was pared by 5 bases and J by 6 bases, with 10 bases between. Looked up from germline, CDR1 is SGHTA and CDR2 is FQGNSA. The CDR3 loop is CASSKRVAEAFF. The CDR3 DNA sequence: TGTGCCAGCAGCAAGAGGGTCGCTGAAGCTTTCTTT.

This clone was counted only a few times. The chain uses TRBV5-4 and TRBJ2-3; 16 positions agree with TRBD2. This CDR3 region has 18 residues. CDR1 is SGHNT, CDR2 YYREEE, per germline (reference sequence). J gave up 3 bases and V 4 bases, and 8 bases lay outside the gene matches. CDR3 loop: CASSHGTSGRGGTDTQYF. The CDR3 DNA follows: TGTGCCAGCAGCCACGGGACTAGCGGGAGGGGAGGGACAGATACGCAGTATTTT.

This clone appeared a few times. This CDR3 reads CASSHRVWTEAFF. CDR3 DNA: TGTGCCAGCAGTCACAGGGTCTGGACTGAAGCTTTCTTT. The J gene is TRBJ1-1, the V gene TRBV6-2 or TRBV6-3; tentative D call: TRBD1 (6 bases). The germline CDR1 and CDR2 sequences are MNHEY and SVGEGT. V was cut by 5 bases and J by 5 bases, with 12 bases left in between. The CDR3 has 13 residues.

J is TRBJ2-7 and V is TRBV7-3, with 7 nucleotides matching TRBD1. The V segment lost 5 bases and the J segment 7 bases; nucleotides outside the gene matches: 11. The CDR3 length is 14 residues. The V gene's germline CDR1 is SGHTA and CDR2 FQGTGA. CDR3 loop: CASSLGGPESEQYF. DNA for the CDR3: TGTGCCAGCAGCCTAGGGGGCCCAGAATCGGAGCAGTACTTC.

V and J are TRBV5-6 and TRBJ2-7, with 11 bases fitting TRBD1. The length of the CDR3 is 15 residues. With 4 bases clipped from V and 5 bases from J, the junction kept 8 bases outside the gene matches. Germline loops: CDR1 SGHDT, CDR2 YYEEEE. This chain's CDR3 is CASSRRTGGKNEQYF. The CDR3 nucleotides are TGTGCCAGCAGCCGTAGGACAGGGGGCAAGAACGAGCAGTACTTC.

This chain joins TRBV2 and TRBJ1-3, with 8 nucleotides matching TRBD1. Germline V lookup: CDR1 SNHLY, CDR2 FYNNEI. This CDR3 comprises 15 residues. V gave up 7 bases and J gave up 1 base; unmatched junction bases: 6. The CDR3 DNA follows: TGTGCCAGCACCAGGGGGCCCGGGTCTGGAAACACCATATATTTT. This translates into CASTRGPGSGNTIYF.

V gene TRBV12-3 or TRBV12-4 combines with J gene TRBJ2-3; TRBD2 agrees at 7 bases. The CDR3 runs to 12 residues. Trimming at V came to 4 bases and at J to 10 bases, leaving 5 bases not matched to a gene. The CDR3 nucleotides read TGTGCCAGCAGTTGGGGGGGGACTGCGCAGTATTTT. It yields the protein CASSWGGTAQYF.

The chain recombines TRBV7-9 with TRBJ2-7, with D possibly being TRBD2 (5 bases). The V end lost 5 bases, the J end lost 0 bases, and 17 bases lay between the germline ends. Germline V CDR1 and CDR2: SEHNR, FQNEAQ (reference sequence). CDR3 size: 16 residues. The CDR3 sequence is CASSPALRESSYEQYF. The CDR3 nucleotides read TGTGCCAGCAGCCCCGCCCTGAGGGAGAGCTCCTACGAGCAGTACTTC. Using reference TRBV7-9 and TRBJ2-7 for the parts outside the CDR3, the full variable domain is DTGVSQNPRHKITKRGQNVTFRCDPISEHNRLYWYRQTLGQGPEFLTYFQNEAQLEKSRLLSDRFSAERPKGSFSTLEIQRTEQGDSAMYLCASSPALRESSYEQYFGPGTRLTVT.

The CDR3 coding sequence is TGTGCCAGCATCGGACAGGGGAGCTCTTTCTTT. Translation: CASIGQGSSFF. The chain combines TRBV5-6 with TRBJ1-1; 9 bases agree with TRBD1. Germline-derived CDR1 and CDR2 are SGHDT and YYEEEE. V trimming: 6 bases; J trimming: 12 bases; junction bases outside the gene matches: 6. The CDR3 sequence is 11 residues long.

The rearrangement uses TRBV28 and TRBJ1-1; D unresolved. Germline values: CDR1 MDHEN, CDR2 SYDVKM. The CDR3 spans 11 residues. Deletions cut 7 bases from V and 4 bases from J, with 7 bases between. The CDR3: CASTAGTEAFF. The DNA for the CDR3 is TGTGCCAGCACCGCGGGCACTGAAGCTTTCTTT.

The chain is built from TRBV4-3 and TRBJ2-7; TRBD2 aligns across 11 bases. V gave up 4 bases and J gave up 6 bases; unmatched junction bases: 11. Germline CDR1 reads LGHNA; CDR2 reads YSLEER. The CDR3 sequence is 16 residues long. The CDR3 sequence is CASSPSTLAGEGEQYF. In DNA form, the CDR3 reads TGCGCCAGCAGCCCCAGTACACTAGCGGGAGAGGGCGAGCAGTACTTC.

The chain couples TRBV3-1 (or the pseudogene TRBV3-2) to TRBJ2-7, with 7 nucleotides matching TRBD2. With V trimmed by 4 bases and J by 0 bases, 3 bases remained unmatched. This CDR3 has 14 amino acids. CDR1 is LGHDT, CDR2 YNNKEL, per germline (reference sequence). The DNA for the CDR3 is TGTGCCAGCAGCCGAGCGGGGAACTCCTACGAGCAGTACTTC. Its protein product is CASSRAGNSYEQYF.

The rearrangement uses TRBV7-9 and TRBJ2-2; 9 nucleotides agree with TRBD2. CDR1 SEHNR and CDR2 FQNEAQ come from the germline V gene (reference sequence). Germline trimming cut 4 bases from V and 5 bases from J; bases unmatched to any gene: 2. The CDR3 loop spans 14 amino acids. Here the CDR3 DNA reads TGTGCCAGCAGCTCGAGCGGGAGGACCGGGGAGCTGTTTTTT. Translating it yields CASSSSGRTGELFF.